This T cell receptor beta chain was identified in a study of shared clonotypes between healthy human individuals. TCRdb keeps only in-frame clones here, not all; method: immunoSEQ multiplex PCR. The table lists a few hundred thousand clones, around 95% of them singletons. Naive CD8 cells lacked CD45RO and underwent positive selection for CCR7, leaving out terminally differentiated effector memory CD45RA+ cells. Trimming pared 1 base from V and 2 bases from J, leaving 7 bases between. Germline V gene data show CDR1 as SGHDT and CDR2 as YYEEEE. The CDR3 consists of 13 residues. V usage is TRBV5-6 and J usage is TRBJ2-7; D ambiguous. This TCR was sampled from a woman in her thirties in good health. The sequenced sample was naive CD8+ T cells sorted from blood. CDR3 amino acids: CASSLSYTYEQYF. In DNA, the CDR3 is TGTGCCAGCAGCTTGTCCTACACCTACGAGCAGTACTTC.